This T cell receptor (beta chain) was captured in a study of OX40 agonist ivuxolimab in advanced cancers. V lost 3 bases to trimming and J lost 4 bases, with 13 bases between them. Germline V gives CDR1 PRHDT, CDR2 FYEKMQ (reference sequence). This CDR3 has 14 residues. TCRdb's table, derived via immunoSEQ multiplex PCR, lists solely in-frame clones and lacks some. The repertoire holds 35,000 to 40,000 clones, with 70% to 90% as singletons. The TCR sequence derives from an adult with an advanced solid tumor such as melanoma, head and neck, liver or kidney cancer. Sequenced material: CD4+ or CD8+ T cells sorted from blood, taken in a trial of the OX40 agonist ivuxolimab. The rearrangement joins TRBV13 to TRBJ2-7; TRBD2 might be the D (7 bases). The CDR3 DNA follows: TGTGCCAGCAGCTTCCGCGGGGGCCAGTACGAGCAGTACTTC. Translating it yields CASSFRGGQYEQYF. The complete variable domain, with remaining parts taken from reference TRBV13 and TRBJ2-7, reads AAGVIQSPRHLIKEKRETATLKCYPIPRHDTVYWYQQGPGQDPQFLISFYEKMQSDKGSIPDRFSAQQFSDYHSELNMSSLELGDSALYFCASSFRGGQYEQYFGPGTRLTVT.